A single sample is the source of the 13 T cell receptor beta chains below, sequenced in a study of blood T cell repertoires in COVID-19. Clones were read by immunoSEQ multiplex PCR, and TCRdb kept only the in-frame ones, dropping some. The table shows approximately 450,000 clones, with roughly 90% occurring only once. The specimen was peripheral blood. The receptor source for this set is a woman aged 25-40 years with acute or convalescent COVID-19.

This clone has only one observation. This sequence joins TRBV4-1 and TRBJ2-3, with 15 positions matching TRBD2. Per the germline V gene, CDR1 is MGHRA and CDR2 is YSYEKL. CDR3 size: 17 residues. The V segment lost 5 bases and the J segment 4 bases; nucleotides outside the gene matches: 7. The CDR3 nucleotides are TGCGCCAGCAGCTCCCGGACTAGCGGGGGGGGTGCAGATACGCAGTATTTT. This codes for CASSSRTSGGGADTQYF.

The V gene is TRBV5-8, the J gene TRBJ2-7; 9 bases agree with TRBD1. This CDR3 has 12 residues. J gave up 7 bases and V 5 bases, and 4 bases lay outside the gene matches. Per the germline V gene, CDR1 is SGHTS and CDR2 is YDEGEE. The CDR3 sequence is CASRLTGGEQYF. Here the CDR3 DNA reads TGTGCCAGCAGGCTGACAGGGGGTGAGCAGTACTTC.

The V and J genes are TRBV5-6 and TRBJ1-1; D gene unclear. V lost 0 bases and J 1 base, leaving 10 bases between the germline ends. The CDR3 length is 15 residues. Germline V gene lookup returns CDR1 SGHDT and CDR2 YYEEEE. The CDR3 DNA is TGTGCCAGCAGCTTGGGCGCGGGTACGAACACTGAAGCTTTCTTT. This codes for CASSLGAGTNTEAFF.

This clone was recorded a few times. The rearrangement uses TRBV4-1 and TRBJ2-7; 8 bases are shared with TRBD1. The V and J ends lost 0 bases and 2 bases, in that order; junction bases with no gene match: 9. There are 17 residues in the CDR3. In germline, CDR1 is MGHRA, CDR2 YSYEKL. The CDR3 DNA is TGCGCCAGCAGCCAAGATACCCCTCCGGGACAGGCCTACGAGCAGTACTTC. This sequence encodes CASSQDTPPGQAYEQYF.

CDR3 in amino acids: CASTEGGTNEKLFF. DNA of the CDR3: TGTGCCAGCACGGAAGGGGGAACTAATGAAAAACTGTTTTTT. The chain has TRBV6-5 and TRBJ1-4, with TRBD1 as a possible D gene (6 bases). The CDR3 is made up of 14 amino acids. V shed 7 bases and J shed 1 base, with 10 bases lying between them. CDR1 MNHEY and CDR2 SVGAGI come from the germline V gene.

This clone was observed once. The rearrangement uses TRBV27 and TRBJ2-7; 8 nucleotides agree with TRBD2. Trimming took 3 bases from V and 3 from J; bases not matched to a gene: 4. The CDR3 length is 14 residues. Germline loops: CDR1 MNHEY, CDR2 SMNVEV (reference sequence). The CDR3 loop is CASSFGLAGYEQYF. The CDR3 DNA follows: TGTGCCAGCAGTTTTGGGCTAGCGGGCTACGAGCAGTACTTC.

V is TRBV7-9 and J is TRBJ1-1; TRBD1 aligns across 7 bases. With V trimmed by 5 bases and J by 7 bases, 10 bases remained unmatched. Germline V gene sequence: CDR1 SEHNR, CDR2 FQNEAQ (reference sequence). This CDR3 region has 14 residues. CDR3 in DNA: TGTGCCAGCAGCCTCCAGGGGGAAGGGGGTGAAGCTTTCTTT. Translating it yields CASSLQGEGGEAFF.

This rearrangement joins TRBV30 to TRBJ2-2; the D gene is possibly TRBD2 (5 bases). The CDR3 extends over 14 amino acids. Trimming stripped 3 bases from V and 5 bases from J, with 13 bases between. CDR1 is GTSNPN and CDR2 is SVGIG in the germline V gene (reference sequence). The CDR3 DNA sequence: TGTGCCTGGAGACCCGGATCGGGGACCGGGGAGCTGTTTTTT. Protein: CAWRPGSGTGELFF.

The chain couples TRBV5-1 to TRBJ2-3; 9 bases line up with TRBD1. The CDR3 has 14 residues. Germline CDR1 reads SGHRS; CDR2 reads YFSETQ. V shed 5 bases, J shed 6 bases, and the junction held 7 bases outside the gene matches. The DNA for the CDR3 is TGCGCCAGCAGGTTCGGGACAGGGTCCGATACGCAGTATTTT. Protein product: CASRFGTGSDTQYF.

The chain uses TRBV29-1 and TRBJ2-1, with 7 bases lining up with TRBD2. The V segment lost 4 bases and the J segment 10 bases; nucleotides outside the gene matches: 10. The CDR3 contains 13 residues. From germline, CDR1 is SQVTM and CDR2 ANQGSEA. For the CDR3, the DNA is TGCAGCGTTGCTCGAGCGGGGCCGAAAGAGCAGTTCTTC. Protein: CSVARAGPKEQFF.

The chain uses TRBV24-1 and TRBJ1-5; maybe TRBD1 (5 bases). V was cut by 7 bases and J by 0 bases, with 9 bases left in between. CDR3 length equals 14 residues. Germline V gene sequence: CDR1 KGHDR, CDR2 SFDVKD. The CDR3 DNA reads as TGTGCCACCAGCCCGACAGATAGCAATCAGCCCCAGCATTTT. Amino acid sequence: CATSPTDSNQPQHF.

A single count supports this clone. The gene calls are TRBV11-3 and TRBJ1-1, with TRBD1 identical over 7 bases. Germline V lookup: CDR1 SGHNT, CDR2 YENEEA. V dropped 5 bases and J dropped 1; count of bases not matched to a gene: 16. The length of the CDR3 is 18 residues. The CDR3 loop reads CASSPFEHSGGENTEAFF. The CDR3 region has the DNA TGTGCCAGCAGCCCTTTTGAGCATTCAGGGGGTGAGAACACTGAAGCTTTCTTT.

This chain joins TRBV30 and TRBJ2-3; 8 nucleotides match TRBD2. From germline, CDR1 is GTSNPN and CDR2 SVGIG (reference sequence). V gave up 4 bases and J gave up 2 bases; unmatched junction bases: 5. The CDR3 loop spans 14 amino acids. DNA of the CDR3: TGTGCCTGGAATACGCGGGGGGACACAGATACGCAGTATTTT. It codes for CAWNTRGDTDTQYF.